One and the same sample provided the 9 T cell receptor beta chains below, sequenced in a study of cytomegalovirus exposure and HLA in healthy donors (dated by TCRdb to 2017 to 2019). Receptor amplification or capture employed the immunoSEQ multiplex PCR assay. A mixture of 60 forward primers for TCR Vbeta segments and 13 reverse primers for TCR Jbeta segments was used in the multiplex PCR. Not all clones reach the TCRdb copy of this immuneACCESS table, which keeps in-frame sequences only. Checked studies attribute under half of the gap to unresolved V genes and leave the rest unexplained. Across this sample there are 150,000 to 200,000 clones, with approximately 82% seen only once. About 2.2% of the sample goes to the ten largest clones. Sequenced: PBMCs. The source is a woman aged 25 to 39 in good health and CMV-seronegative.

The rearrangement links TRBV4-2 to TRBJ2-2, with D unclear. V was shortened by 3 bases and J by 2 bases, with 10 bases between the two germline ends. Germline V gene lookup returns CDR1 LGHNA and CDR2 YNFKEQ. The length of the CDR3 is 15 residues. The chain's CDR3 is CASSQDVGNTGELFF. The CDR3 DNA follows: TGTGCCAGCAGCCAGGATGTGGGCAACACCGGGGAGCTGTTTTTT.

This chain links TRBV5-6 with TRBJ2-7; 8 positions match TRBD2. The CDR3 is 14 amino acids. CDR1 SGHDT and CDR2 YYEEEE come from the germline V gene. V lost 0 bases to trimming and J lost 4 bases; unmatched junction nucleotides: 3. CDR3 loop: CASSLDGLAYEQYF. The CDR3 bases are TGTGCCAGCAGCTTGGATGGACTAGCTTACGAGCAGTACTTC.

The chain joins TRBV7-2 to TRBJ2-7, with D possibly being TRBD2 (5 bases). V was cut by 3 bases and J by 7 bases, with 13 bases left in between. The CDR3 loop spans 13 amino acids. From germline, CDR1 is SGHTA and CDR2 FQGNSA. DNA for the CDR3: TGTGCCAGCAGCTTGGTACTGACGGGGGAGCAGTACTTC. This encodes CASSLVLTGEQYF.

V gene TRBV19 combines with J gene TRBJ2-7; 14 positions match TRBD2. CDR1 LNHDA and CDR2 SQIVND come from the germline V gene (reference sequence). The CDR3 has 16 amino acids. V was pared by 4 bases and J by 2 bases, with 4 bases of the junction left unmatched. CDR3 loop: CASSTGTSGSAYEQYF. The CDR3 coding sequence is TGTGCCAGTAGTACCGGGACTAGCGGGAGCGCCTACGAGCAGTACTTC.

The chain uses TRBV7-2 and TRBJ1-1, with D tentatively TRBD1 (6 bases). The germline gives CDR1 SGHTA, CDR2 FQGNSA. This CDR3 is built from 13 residues. The germline V and J ends were trimmed by 4 bases and 13 bases, with 19 bases remaining between them. Written as DNA, the CDR3 is TGTGCCAGCAGCTACCCTACAGGGTCTAGCATTTTCTTT. This gives the protein CASSYPTGSSIFF.

This clone was counted once. The chain is built from TRBV28 and TRBJ2-7; D perhaps matches TRBD2 (5 bases). The germline gives CDR1 MDHEN, CDR2 SYDVKM. V dropped 0 bases and J dropped 8 bases, with 26 bases sitting between them. CDR3 length: 18 residues. CDR3: CASSLCILSFGLVYQQYF. In nucleotides, the CDR3 is TGTGCCAGCAGTTTATGTATCCTTTCTTTTGGACTGGTATACCAGCAGTACTTC.

This clone was picked up a small number of times. The rearrangement joins TRBV15 to TRBJ2-7, with D possibly being TRBD2 (5 bases). CDR3 size: 13 residues. Deletions cut 5 bases from V and 2 bases from J, with 10 bases between. Germline-derived CDR1 and CDR2 are LNHNV and YYDKDF (reference sequence). The CDR3 DNA reads TGTGCCACCAGCCGCCGGGGTGCCTACGAGCAGTACTTC. Its translation is CATSRRGAYEQYF. Full variable domain (rest looked up from reference TRBV15 and TRBJ2-7): DAMVIQNPRYQVTQFGKPVTLSCSQTLNHNVMYWYQQKSSQAPKLLFHYYDKDFNNEADTPDNFQSRRPNTSFCFLDIRSPGLGDTAMYLCATSRRGAYEQYFGPGTRLTVT.

The chain recombines TRBV28 with TRBJ1-1; 7 nucleotides agree with TRBD1. Germline-derived CDR1 and CDR2 are MDHEN and SYDVKM. This CDR3 comprises 14 residues. Germline trimming cut 8 bases from V and 0 bases from J; bases unmatched to any gene: 6. The CDR3: CASGLGTVNTEAFF. For the CDR3, the DNA is TGTGCCAGCGGACTTGGGACAGTGAACACTGAAGCTTTCTTT.

The V gene is TRBV19, the J gene TRBJ1-2; D is unresolved. Germline CDR1 LNHDA, CDR2 SQIVND (reference sequence). This CDR3 is built from 12 residues. The V and J ends lost 5 bases and 5 bases respectively, with 9 bases between them. Here the CDR3 reads CASSSLVYGYTF. In DNA, the CDR3 is TGTGCCAGTAGTTCTTTAGTTTATGGCTACACCTTC.